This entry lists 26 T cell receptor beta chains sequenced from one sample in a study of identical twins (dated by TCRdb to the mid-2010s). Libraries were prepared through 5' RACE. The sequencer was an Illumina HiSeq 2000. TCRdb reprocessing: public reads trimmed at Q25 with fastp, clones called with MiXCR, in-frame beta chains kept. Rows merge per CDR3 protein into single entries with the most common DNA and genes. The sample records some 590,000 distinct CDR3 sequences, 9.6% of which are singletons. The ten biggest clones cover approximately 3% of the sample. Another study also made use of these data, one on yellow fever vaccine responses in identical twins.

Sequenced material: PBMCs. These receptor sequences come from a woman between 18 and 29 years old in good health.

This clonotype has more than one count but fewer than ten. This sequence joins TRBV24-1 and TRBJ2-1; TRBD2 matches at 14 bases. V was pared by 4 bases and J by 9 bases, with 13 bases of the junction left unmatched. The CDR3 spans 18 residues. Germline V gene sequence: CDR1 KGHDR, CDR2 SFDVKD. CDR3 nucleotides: TGTGCCACCAGTGAATACGGGACTAGCGGGAGTTTATGGGGTGAGCAGTTCTTC. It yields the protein CATSEYGTSGSLWGEQFF.

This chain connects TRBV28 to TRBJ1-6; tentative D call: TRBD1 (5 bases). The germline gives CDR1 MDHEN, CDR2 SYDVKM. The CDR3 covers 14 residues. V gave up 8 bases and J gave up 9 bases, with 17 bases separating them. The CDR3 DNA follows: TGTGCCAGCGGGTCGACAGTCGGGGGTTCACCCCTCCACTTT. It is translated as CASGSTVGGSPLHF. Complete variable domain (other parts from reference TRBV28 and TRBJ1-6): DVKVTQSSRYLVKRTGEKVFLECVQDMDHENMFWYRQDPGLGLRLIYFSYDVKMKEKGDIPEGYSVSREKKERFSLILESASTNQTSMYLCASGSTVGGSPLHFGNGTRLTVT.

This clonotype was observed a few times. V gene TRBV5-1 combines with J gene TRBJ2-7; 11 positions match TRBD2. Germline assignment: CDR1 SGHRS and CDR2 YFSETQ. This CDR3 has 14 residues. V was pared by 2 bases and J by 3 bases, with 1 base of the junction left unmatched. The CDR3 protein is CASSFSGRGYEQYF. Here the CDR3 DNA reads TGCGCCAGCAGCTTTAGCGGGAGGGGCTACGAGCAGTACTTC.

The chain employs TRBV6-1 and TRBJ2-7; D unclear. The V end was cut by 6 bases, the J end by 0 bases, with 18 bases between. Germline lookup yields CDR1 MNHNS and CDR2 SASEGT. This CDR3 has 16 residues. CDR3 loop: CASSPSRGVSSYEQYF. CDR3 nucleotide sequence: TGTGCCAGCAGCCCAAGTCGTGGGGTTAGCTCCTACGAGCAGTACTTC.

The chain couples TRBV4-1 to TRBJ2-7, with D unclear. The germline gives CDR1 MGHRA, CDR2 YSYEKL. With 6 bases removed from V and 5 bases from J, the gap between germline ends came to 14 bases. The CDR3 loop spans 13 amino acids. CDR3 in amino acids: CASRGPGSNEQYF. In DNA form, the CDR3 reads TGCGCCAGCAGGGGTCCAGGATCTAACGAGCAGTACTTC.

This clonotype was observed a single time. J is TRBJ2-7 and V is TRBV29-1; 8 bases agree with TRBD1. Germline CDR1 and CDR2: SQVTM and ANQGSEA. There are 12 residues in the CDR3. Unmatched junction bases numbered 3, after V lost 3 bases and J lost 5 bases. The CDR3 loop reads CSVEVDRDEQYF. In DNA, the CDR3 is TGCAGCGTTGAGGTGGACAGGGACGAGCAGTACTTC.

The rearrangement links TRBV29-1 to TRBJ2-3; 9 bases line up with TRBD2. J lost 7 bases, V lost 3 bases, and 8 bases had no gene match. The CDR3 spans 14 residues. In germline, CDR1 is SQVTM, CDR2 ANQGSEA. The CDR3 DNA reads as TGCAGCGTTGAGCCTAGCGGGATGGTATATACGCAGTATTTT. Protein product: CSVEPSGMVYTQYF.

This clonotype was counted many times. CDR3 nucleotide sequence: TGCGCCAGCAGCTTCCTCTTCGGGGACACTGAAGCTTTCTTT. Translating it yields CASSFLFGDTEAFF. The chain carries TRBV5-1 and TRBJ1-1, with D unresolved. Germline values: CDR1 SGHRS, CDR2 YFSETQ. V was pared by 2 bases and J by 3 bases, with 11 bases between. There are 14 residues in the CDR3.

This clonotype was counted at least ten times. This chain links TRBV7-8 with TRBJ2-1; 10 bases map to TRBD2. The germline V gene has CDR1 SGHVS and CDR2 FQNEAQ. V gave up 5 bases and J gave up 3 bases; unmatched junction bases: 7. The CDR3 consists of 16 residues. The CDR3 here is CASSPNLAGDYNEQFF. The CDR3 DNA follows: TGTGCCAGCAGCCCAAACCTAGCGGGGGACTACAATGAGCAGTTCTTC. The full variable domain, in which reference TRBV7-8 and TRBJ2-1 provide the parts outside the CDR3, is GAGVSQSPRYKVAKRGQDVALRCDPISGHVSLFWYQQALGQGPEFLTYFQNEAQLDKSGLPSDRFFAERPEGSVSTLKIQRTQQEDSAVYLCASSPNLAGDYNEQFFGPGTRLTVL.

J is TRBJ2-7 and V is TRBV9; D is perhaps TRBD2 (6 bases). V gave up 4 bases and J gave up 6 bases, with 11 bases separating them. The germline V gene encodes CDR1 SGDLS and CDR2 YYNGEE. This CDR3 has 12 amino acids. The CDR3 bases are TGTGCCAGCAGCCAAGGAGGGGCCGAGCAGTACTTC. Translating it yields CASSQGGAEQYF.

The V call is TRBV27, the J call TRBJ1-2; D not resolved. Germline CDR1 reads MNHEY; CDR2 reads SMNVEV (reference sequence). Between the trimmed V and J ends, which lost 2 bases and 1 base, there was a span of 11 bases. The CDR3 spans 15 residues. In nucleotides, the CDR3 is TGTGCCAGCAGTTTAATAGGAGGGAATAACTATGGCTACACCTTC. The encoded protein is CASSLIGGNNYGYTF.

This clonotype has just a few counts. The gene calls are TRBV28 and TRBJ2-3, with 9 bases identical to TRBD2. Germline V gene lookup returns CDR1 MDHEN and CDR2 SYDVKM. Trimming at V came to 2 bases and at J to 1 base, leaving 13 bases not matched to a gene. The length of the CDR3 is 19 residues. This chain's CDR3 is CASSLSQREVESGTDTQYF. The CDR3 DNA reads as TGTGCCAGCAGTTTAAGCCAGCGGGAGGTGGAGAGTGGCACAGATACGCAGTATTTT.

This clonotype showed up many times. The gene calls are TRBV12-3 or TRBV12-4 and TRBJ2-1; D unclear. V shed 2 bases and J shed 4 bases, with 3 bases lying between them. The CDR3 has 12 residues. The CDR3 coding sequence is TGTGCCAGCAGTTTATCTTACAATGAGCAGTTCTTC. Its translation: CASSLSYNEQFF.

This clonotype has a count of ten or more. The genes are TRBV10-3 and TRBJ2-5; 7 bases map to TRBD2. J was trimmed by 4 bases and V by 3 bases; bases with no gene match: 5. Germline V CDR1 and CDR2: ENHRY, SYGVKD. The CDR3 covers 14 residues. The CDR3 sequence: CAISEREDRETQYF. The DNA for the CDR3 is TGTGCCATCAGTGAACGGGAGGATCGAGAGACCCAGTACTTC.

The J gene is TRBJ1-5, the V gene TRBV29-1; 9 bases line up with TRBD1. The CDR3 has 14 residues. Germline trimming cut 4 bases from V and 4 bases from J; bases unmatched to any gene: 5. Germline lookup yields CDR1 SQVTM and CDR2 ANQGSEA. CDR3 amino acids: CSVVDRGRNQPQHF. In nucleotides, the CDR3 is TGCAGCGTTGTTGACAGGGGGAGAAATCAGCCCCAGCATTTT.

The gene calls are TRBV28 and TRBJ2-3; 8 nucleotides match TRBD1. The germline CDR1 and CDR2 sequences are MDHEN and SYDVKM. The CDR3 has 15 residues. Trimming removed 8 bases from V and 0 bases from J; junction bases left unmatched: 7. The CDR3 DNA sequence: TGTGCCAGCTCGGGACAGGTGGGAAGCACAGATACGCAGTATTTT. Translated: CASSGQVGSTDTQYF.

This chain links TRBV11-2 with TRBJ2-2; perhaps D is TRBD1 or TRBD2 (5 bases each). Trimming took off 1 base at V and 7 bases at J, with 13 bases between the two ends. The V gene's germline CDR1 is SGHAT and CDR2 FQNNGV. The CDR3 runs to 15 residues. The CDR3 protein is CASSLGGAQGGELFF. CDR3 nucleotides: TGTGCCAGCAGCTTAGGAGGGGCGCAAGGCGGGGAGCTGTTTTTT.

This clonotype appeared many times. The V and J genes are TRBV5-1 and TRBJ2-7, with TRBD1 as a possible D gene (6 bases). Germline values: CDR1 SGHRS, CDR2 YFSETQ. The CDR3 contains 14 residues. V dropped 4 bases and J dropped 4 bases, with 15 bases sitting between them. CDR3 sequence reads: CASSPLQGAYEQYF. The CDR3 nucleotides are TGCGCCAGCAGCCCCCTACAGGGTGCTTACGAGCAGTACTTC.

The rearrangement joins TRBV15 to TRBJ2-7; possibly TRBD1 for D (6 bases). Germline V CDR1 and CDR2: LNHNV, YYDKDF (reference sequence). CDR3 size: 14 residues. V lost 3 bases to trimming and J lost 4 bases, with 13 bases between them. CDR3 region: CATSRGAGGYEQYF. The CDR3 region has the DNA TGTGCCACCAGCAGGGGGGCCGGTGGGTACGAGCAGTACTTC. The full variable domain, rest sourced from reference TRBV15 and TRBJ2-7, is DAMVIQNPRYQVTQFGKPVTLSCSQTLNHNVMYWYQQKSSQAPKLLFHYYDKDFNNEADTPDNFQSRRPNTSFCFLDIRSPGLGDTAMYLCATSRGAGGYEQYFGPGTRLTVT.

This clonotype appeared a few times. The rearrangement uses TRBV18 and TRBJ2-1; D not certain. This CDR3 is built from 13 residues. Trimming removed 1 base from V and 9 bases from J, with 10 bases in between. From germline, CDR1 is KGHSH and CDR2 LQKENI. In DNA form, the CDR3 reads TGTGCCAGCTCACCACAGGGTAGAAGTGAGCAGTTCTTC. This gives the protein CASSPQGRSEQFF.

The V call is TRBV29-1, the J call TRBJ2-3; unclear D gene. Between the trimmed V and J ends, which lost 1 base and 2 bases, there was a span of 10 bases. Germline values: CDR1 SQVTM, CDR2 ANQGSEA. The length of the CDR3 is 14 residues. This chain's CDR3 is CSVEGTGPTDTQYF. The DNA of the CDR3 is TGCAGCGTTGAAGGGACCGGTCCCACAGATACGCAGTATTTT.

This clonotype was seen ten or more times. The CDR3 is CASSFLSGGGRTGELFF. The CDR3 bases are TGTGCCAGCAGCTTCCTTAGCGGGGGAGGTCGCACCGGGGAGCTGTTTTTT. This chain uses TRBV7-2 with TRBJ2-2, with TRBD2 matching over 9 bases. The V gene end was trimmed by 3 bases and the J gene end by 4 bases; junction bases not matched to a gene: 9. Germline lookup yields CDR1 SGHTA and CDR2 FQGNSA. CDR3 length: 17 amino acids.

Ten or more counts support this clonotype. The CDR3 loop is CASSFRRESEQFF. As DNA, the CDR3 is TGTGCCAGCAGCTTTCGCAGGGAGAGTGAGCAGTTCTTC. The J gene is TRBJ2-1, the V gene TRBV7-2; D might be TRBD1 or TRBD2, each matching 5 bases. V was clipped by 3 bases and J by 9 bases, with 12 bases between them. From germline, CDR1 is SGHTA and CDR2 FQGNSA. The CDR3 covers 13 residues.

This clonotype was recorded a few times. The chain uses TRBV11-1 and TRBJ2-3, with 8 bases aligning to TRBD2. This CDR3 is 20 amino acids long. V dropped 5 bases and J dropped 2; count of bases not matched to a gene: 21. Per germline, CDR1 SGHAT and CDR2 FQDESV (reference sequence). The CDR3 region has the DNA TGTGCCAGCAGCCCAGGAGGATCGGGGGGGGCTGGGACTACCACAGATACGCAGTATTTT. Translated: CASSPGGSGGAGTTTDTQYF.

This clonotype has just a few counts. CDR3 bases: TGTGCCAGAGTCTGGACAGGGTCGATGGAGACCCAGTACTTC. Translated, it gives CARVWTGSMETQYF. The chain joins TRBV27 to TRBJ2-5; 8 positions agree with TRBD1. The CDR3 spans 14 residues. CDR1 is MNHEY and CDR2 is SMNVEV in the germline V gene (reference sequence). J lost 5 bases, V lost 9 bases, and 11 bases had no gene match.

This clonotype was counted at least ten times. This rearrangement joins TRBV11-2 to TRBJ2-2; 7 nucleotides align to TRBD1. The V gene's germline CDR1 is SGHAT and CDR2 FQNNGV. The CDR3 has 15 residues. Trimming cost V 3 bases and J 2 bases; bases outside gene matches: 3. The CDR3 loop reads CASSLGQSNTGELFF. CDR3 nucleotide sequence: TGTGCCAGCAGCTTGGGACAGTCAAACACCGGGGAGCTGTTTTTT. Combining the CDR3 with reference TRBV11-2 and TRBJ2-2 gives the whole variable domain EAGVAQSPRYKIIEKRQSVAFWCNPISGHATLYWYQQILGQGPKLLIQFQNNGVVDDSQLPKDRFSAERLKGVDSTLKIQPAKLEDSAVYLCASSLGQSNTGELFFGEGSRLTVL.